The 9 T cell receptor beta chains in this list originate from one sample, sequenced in a study. One entry per CDR3 protein results from TCRdb running MiXCR on the 5' RACE reads. The sample contains some 62,000 distinct CDR3 sequences, approximately 23% of which appear only once. The sequenced sample consisted of memory CD4+ T cells sorted from a lymph node. As for subset: memory CD4+ T cells, CD4+CD45RO+CD25-. These TCRs come from a female donor with breast cancer.

V gene TRBV5-1 combines with J gene TRBJ1-5; 9 bases line up with TRBD1. The CDR3 is 15 amino acids. CDR1 SGHRS and CDR2 YFSETQ come from the germline V gene. V lost 3 bases, J lost 3 bases, and 4 bases stayed unmatched. DNA of the CDR3: TGCGCCAGCAGCTCCGGGACAGGGAACAATCAGCCCCAGCATTTT. Translation: CASSSGTGNNQPQHF.

A few counts support this clonotype. The genes are TRBV7-2 and TRBJ2-5; no clear D. Germline loops: CDR1 SGHTA, CDR2 FQGNSA. The V gene lost 3 bases and the J gene lost 1 base, with 9 bases spanning the gap. There are 14 residues in the CDR3. The CDR3, as DNA: TGTGCCAGCAGCTTGAACGGAAGCCAAGAGACCCAGTACTTC. Its translation is CASSLNGSQETQYF.

Ten or more counts support this clonotype. V gene TRBV7-2 combines with J gene TRBJ2-7; D gene unclear. The length of the CDR3 is 12 residues. CDR1 and CDR2 (germline): SGHTA, FQGNSA. Trimming left V 4 bases short and J 2 bases short, with 6 bases between. The DNA of the CDR3 is TGTGCCAGCAGCTCGAATCCCTACGAGCAGTACTTC. Protein product: CASSSNPYEQYF.

This clonotype occurred a few times. The gene calls are TRBV7-3 and TRBJ2-7, with TRBD2 matching 9 bases. This CDR3 has 14 amino acids. Trimming cost V 5 bases and J 5 bases; bases outside gene matches: 7. Germline V CDR1 and CDR2: SGHTA, FQGTGA. CDR3 loop: CASSVAGASHEQYF. In nucleotides, the CDR3 is TGTGCCAGCAGCGTAGCGGGAGCATCCCACGAGCAGTACTTC.

This clonotype came up a few times. V gene TRBV2 combines with J gene TRBJ1-1; D is ambiguous. Germline CDR1 is SNHLY and CDR2 is FYNNEI. The V gene lost 1 base and the J gene lost 0 bases, with 18 bases spanning the gap. The CDR3 runs to 18 residues. The CDR3 sequence is CASSEGKSGFSMNTEAFF. The CDR3 DNA follows: TGTGCCAGCAGTGAAGGGAAATCGGGGTTTTCCATGAACACTGAAGCTTTCTTT.

Comments on this clonotype: Mismatch with germline at one junction end may stem from a read error. The chain uses TRBV5-1 and TRBJ2-2, with D perhaps matching TRBD2 (5 bases). This CDR3 has 14 amino acids. In germline, CDR1 is SGHRS, CDR2 YFSETQ. This CDR3 reads CASRGSLNTGELVF. The DNA for the CDR3 is TGCGCCAGCAGGGGGTCGCTTAACACCGGGGAGCTGGTTTTT.

The chain uses TRBV6-1 and TRBJ1-5; no clear D gene. V lost 3 bases to trimming and J lost 5 bases, with 8 bases between them. Germline CDR1 and CDR2: MNHNS and SASEGT. This CDR3 spans 13 amino acids. The CDR3 protein is CASSESRDQPQHF. CDR3 in DNA: TGTGCCAGCAGTGAGTCCCGAGATCAGCCCCAGCATTTT.

This clonotype has ten or more counts. This chain joins TRBV6-5 and TRBJ1-1, with D tentatively TRBD1 (5 bases). Germline V CDR1 and CDR2: MNHEY, SVGAGI. The CDR3 consists of 16 residues. The V end lost 0 bases, the J end lost 1 base, and 12 bases lay between the germline ends. CDR3 in DNA: TGTGCCAGCAGTTACTCGAGGCATAGGGGGAACACTGAAGCTTTCTTT. Protein product: CASSYSRHRGNTEAFF.

V usage is TRBV30 and J usage is TRBJ2-1, with 13 bases matching TRBD2. CDR1 and CDR2 (germline): GTSNPN, SVGIG (reference sequence). Losses at the gene ends were 2 bases for V and 9 bases for J; bases not matched to a gene: 7. This CDR3 contains 15 residues. CDR3 sequence (DNA): TGTGCCTGGAGTCCAGGACTAGCGGGAGTGGGTGAGCAGTTCTTC. This gives the protein CAWSPGLAGVGEQFF.